One T cell receptor beta chain is described in this entry. The antigen is undetermined. Germline-derived CDR1 and CDR2 are SGHRS and YFSETQ. CDR3 length equals 16 residues. J lost 8 bases, V lost 4 bases, and 8 bases had no gene match. This entry is derived from a study of OX40 agonist ivuxolimab in advanced cancers. On cycle 4 day 1 and cycle 7 day 1, as well as at baseline, blood was sampled. Points from the study as a whole: Individuals who were partial responders at 0.1-3.0 mg/kg had clonal expansion that ranked among the lowest.

Profiling relied on immunoSEQ multiplex PCR, and the TCRdb table lists in-frame clones only, not all of them. The data contain 70,000 to 95,000 clones, 85% to 90% of them singletons. This sequence joins TRBV5-1 and TRBJ2-1, with 14 positions matching TRBD2. This specimen consisted of CD4+ or CD8+ T cells sorted from blood, obtained in a trial of the OX40 agonist ivuxolimab. The sequence came from an adult with an advanced solid tumor such as melanoma, head and neck, liver or kidney cancer. The CDR3 loop reads CASSPGLAGANDEQFF. Here the CDR3 DNA reads TGCGCCAGCAGCCCGGGACTAGCGGGAGCAAACGATGAGCAGTTCTTC.